The sequence of this T cell receptor beta chain was determined in a study of T cell repertoires in cytomegalovirus infection. Across the study: Public TCR beta signatures indicated both CMV infection and matching HLA type. General study points: HLA-C-restricted TCR beta clonotypes specific for CMV led the ex vivo response. Based on cumulative public TCR beta family frequency, carriers of CMV plus the relevant HLA were identified.

V lost 3 bases and J lost 8, with 11 bases in between. Germline loops: CDR1 SGDLS, CDR2 YYNGEE. This CDR3 has 12 residues. In its sample, this clonotype was seen many times. Its antigen is as yet unknown. Using its own MiXCR run on the reads, TCRdb lists one record per CDR3 protein. The data show 480,000 or so distinct CDR3 sequences, with around 11% seen just once and roughly 10% held by the top ten. This TCR was recovered from a human donor in good health (CMV status not recorded). Some clones in this sample may be carry-over from other donors' samples. The rearrangement joins TRBV9 to TRBJ1-1; D is possibly TRBD1 (6 bases). Sequences were obtained from PBMCs. The CDR3 region is CASSARGEEAFF. The CDR3 DNA reads as TGTGCCAGCAGCGCCAGGGGAGAAGAAGCTTTCTTT.